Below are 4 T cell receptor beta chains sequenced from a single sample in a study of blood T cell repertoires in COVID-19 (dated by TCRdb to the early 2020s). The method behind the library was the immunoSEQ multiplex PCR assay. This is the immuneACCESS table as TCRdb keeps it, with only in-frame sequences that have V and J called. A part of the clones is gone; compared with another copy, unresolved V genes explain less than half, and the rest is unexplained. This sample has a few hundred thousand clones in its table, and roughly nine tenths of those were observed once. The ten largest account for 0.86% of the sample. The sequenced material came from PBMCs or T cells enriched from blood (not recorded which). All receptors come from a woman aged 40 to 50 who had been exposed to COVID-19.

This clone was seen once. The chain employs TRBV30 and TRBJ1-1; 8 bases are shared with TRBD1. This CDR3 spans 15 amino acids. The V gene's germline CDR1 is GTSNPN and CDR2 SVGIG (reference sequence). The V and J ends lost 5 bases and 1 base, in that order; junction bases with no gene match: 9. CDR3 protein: CAWEAKGTGNTEAFF. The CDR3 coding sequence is TGTGCCTGGGAAGCTAAAGGGACAGGGAACACTGAAGCTTTCTTT.

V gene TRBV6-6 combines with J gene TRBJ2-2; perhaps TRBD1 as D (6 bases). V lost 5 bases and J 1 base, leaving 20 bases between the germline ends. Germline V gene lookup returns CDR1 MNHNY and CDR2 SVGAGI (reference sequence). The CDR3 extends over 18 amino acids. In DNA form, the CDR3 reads TGTGCCAGCAGTCCTCTTCCCCAGGACAGAAAGAACACCGGGGAGCTGTTTTTT. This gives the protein CASSPLPQDRKNTGELFF.

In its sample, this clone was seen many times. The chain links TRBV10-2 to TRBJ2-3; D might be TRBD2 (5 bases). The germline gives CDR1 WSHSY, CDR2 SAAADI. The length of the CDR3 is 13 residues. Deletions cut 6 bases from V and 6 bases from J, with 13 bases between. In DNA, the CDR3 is TGCGCCAGCAGAGTAGCGAAGGCGGATACGCAGTATTTT. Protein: CASRVAKADTQYF.

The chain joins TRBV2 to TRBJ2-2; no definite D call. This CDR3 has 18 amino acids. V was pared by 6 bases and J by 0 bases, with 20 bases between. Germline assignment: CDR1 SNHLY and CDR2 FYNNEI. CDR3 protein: CASRNRISTPSNTGELFF. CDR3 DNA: TGTGCCAGCAGGAACCGTATTAGCACTCCATCGAACACCGGGGAGCTGTTTTTT.